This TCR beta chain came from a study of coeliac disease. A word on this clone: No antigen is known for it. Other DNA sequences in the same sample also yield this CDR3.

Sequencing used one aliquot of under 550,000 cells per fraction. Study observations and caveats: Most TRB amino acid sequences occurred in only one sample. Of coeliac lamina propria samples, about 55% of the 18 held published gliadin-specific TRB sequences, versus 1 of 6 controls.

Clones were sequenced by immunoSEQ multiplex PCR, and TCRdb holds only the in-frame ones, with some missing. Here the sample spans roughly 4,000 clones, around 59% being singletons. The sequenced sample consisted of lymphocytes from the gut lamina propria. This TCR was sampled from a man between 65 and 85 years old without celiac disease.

CDR3 nucleotide sequence: TGTGCCAGCAGCTTAGTGGGGACAGGGGTCAGGGAGACCCAGTACTTC. It encodes CASSLVGTGVRETQYF. The chain employs TRBV5-6 and TRBJ2-5, with 10 bases matching TRBD1. This CDR3 has 16 amino acids. The V gene end was trimmed by 2 bases and the J gene end by 5 bases; junction bases not matched to a gene: 9. CDR1 and CDR2 (germline): SGHDT, YYEEEE.